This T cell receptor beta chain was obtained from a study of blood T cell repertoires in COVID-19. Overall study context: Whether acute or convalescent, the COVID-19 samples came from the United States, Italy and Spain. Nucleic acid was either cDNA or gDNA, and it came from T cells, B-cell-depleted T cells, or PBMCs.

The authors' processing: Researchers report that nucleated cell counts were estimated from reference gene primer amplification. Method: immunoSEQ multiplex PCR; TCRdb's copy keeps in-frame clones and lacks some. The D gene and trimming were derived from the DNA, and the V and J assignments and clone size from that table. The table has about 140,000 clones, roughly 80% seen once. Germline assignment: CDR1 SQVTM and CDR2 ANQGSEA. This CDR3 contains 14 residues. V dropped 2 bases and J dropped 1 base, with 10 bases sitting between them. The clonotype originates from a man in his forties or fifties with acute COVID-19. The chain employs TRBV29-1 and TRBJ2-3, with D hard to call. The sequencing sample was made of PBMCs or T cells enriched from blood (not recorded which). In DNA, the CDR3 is TGCAGCGTTGAATCGAGCTTTGGCACAGATACGCAGTATTTT. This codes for CSVESSFGTDTQYF.